The 6 T cell receptor beta chains below come from one sample, sequenced in a study of T-cell memory formation after mild COVID-19 (TCRdb year 2021). The library was generated by 5' RACE. The run used an Illumina NovaSeq 6000. In TCRdb, the public reads were trimmed at Q25 with fastp and aligned with MiXCR, with productive beta chains retained. Rows matching on CDR3 protein sequence are summarized as one entry with the most common DNA and genes. The table for this sample lists around 180,000 distinct CDR3 sequences; 15% to 20% of them were counted only once. The ten largest clones represent roughly 3.9% of the sample. The sequencing input was PBMCs or a T cell subset sorted from them (not recorded which). Every receptor here comes from a man aged 18 to 29 who had mild COVID-19 (a few samples of this study predate the infection). The sample titles of this study are shuffled in the database, so cell type and time point are left out; the donor was told from shared clones.

In its sample, this clonotype was seen many times. The J gene is TRBJ1-1, the V gene TRBV12-3 or TRBV12-4; unclear D gene. This CDR3 has 12 amino acids. Trimming took off 3 bases at V and 10 bases at J, with 12 bases between the two ends. The CDR3 DNA sequence: TGTGCCAGCAGTTTTGGCGAAGGTTTAGCTTTCTTT. This gives the protein CASSFGEGLAFF.

The chain links TRBV12-3 or TRBV12-4 to TRBJ2-5; D call uncertain. This CDR3 is built from 14 residues. V was trimmed by 6 bases and J by 3 bases, leaving 14 bases between them. The CDR3 DNA follows: TGTGCCAGCAGCCCCCCGGGCCTCGAAGAGACCCAGTACTTC. It is translated as CASSPPGLEETQYF.

The rearrangement uses TRBV5-4 and TRBJ2-7; D possibly corresponds to TRBD2 (6 bases). Deletions cut 1 base from V and 1 base from J, with 12 bases between. This CDR3 is 15 amino acids long. The germline V gene has CDR1 SGHNT and CDR2 YYREEE (reference sequence). CDR3 nucleotides: TGTGCCAGCAGCTTGCCTCTTGGGGGGTCCTACGAGCAGTACTTC. This codes for CASSLPLGGSYEQYF.

The rearrangement joins TRBV5-1 to TRBJ1-2; D is uncertain. The germline gives CDR1 SGHRS, CDR2 YFSETQ. This CDR3 contains 13 residues. Trimming removed 1 base from V and 4 bases from J, with 8 bases in between. The CDR3 DNA follows: TGCGCCAGCAGCTTGTCAGTGGGCTATGGCTACACCTTC. This sequence encodes CASSLSVGYGYTF.

The gene calls are TRBV5-4 and TRBJ1-1; TRBD1 aligns across 7 bases. CDR1 SGHNT and CDR2 YYREEE come from the germline V gene (reference sequence). The CDR3 spans 15 residues. V gave up 2 bases and J gave up 3 bases; unmatched junction bases: 7. The CDR3 sequence: CASSFTTGRHTEAFF. The CDR3 DNA reads as TGTGCCAGCAGCTTTACGACAGGGAGGCACACTGAAGCTTTCTTT.

V gene TRBV15 combines with J gene TRBJ2-5; D remains unclear. Germline V gives CDR1 LNHNV, CDR2 YYDKDF (reference sequence). V gave up 0 bases and J gave up 2 bases, with 16 bases separating them. CDR3 length: 17 amino acids. CDR3 loop: CATSREKYTMRQETQYF. CDR3 in DNA: TGTGCCACCAGCAGAGAAAAGTATACCATGCGGCAAGAGACCCAGTACTTC.